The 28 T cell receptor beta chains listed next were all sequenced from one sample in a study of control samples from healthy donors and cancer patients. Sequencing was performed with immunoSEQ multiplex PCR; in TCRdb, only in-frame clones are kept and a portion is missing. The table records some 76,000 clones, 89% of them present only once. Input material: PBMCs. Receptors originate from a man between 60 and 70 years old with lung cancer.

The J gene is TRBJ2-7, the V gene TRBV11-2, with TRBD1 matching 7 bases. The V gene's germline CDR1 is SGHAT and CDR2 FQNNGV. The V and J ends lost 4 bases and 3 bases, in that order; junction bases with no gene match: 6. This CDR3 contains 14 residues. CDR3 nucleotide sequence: TGTGCCAGCAGCTCCCAAGGGGGCCTCTACGAGCAGTACTTC. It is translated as CASSSQGGLYEQYF. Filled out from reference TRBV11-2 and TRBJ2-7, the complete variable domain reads EAGVAQSPRYKIIEKRQSVAFWCNPISGHATLYWYQQILGQGPKLLIQFQNNGVVDDSQLPKDRFSAERLKGVDSTLKIQPAKLEDSAVYLCASSSQGGLYEQYFGPGTRLTVT.

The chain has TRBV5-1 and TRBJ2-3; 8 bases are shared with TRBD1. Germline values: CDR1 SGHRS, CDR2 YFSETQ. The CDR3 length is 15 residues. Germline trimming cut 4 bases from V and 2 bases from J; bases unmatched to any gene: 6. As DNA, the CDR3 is TGCGCCAGCAGCCCCGGACAGGGCTACACAGATACGCAGTATTTT. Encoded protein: CASSPGQGYTDTQYF.

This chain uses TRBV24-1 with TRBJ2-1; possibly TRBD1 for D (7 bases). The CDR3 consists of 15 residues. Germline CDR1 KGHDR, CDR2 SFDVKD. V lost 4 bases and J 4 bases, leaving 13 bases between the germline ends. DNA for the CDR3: TGTGCCACCAGTGAAGCAGGGGGGCCTTACAATGAGCAGTTCTTC. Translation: CATSEAGGPYNEQFF.

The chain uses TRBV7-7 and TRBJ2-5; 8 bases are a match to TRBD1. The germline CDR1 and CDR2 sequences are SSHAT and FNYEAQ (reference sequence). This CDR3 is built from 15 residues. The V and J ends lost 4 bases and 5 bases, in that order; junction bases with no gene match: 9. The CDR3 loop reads CASSSDGTGPETQYF. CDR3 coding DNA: TGTGCCAGCAGCTCCGATGGGACAGGACCCGAGACCCAGTACTTC.

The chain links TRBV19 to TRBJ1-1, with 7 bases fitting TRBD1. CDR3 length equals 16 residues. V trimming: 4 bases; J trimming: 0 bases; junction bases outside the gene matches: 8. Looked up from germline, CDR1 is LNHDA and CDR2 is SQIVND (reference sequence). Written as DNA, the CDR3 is TGTGCCAGTAGTACTGGACAGGACCGGGTGAACACTGAAGCTTTCTTT. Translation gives CASSTGQDRVNTEAFF.

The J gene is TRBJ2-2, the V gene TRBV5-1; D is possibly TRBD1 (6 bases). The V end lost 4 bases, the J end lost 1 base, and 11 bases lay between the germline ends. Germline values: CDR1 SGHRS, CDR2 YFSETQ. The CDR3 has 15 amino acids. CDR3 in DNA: TGCGCCAGCAGCCCCCAACAGGGGAACACCGGGGAGCTGTTTTTT. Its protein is CASSPQQGNTGELFF.

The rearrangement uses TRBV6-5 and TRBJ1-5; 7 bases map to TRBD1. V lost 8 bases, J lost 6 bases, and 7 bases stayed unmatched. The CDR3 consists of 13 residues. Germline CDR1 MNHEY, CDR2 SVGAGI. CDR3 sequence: CASGDRDGQPQHF. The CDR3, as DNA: TGTGCCAGCGGAGACAGGGATGGTCAGCCCCAGCATTTT.

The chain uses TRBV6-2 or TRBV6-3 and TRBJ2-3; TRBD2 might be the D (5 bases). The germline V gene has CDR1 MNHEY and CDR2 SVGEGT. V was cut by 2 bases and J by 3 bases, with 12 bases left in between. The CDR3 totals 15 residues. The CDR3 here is CASSYRATGTDTQYF. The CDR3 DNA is TGTGCCAGCAGTTACCGGGCGACGGGAACAGATACGCAGTATTTT.

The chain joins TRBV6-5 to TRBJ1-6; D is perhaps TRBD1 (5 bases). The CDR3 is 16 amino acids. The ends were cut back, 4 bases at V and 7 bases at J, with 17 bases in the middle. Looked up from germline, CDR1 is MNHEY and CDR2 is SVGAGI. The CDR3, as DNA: TGTGCCAGCAGTTCCGCTGGGGGGGGAAGGAATTCACCCCTCCACTTT. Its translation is CASSSAGGGRNSPLHF.

DNA for the CDR3: TGTGCCAGCAGCTTTGGGACCAAGAACACTGAAGCTTTCTTT. Protein: CASSFGTKNTEAFF. This sequence joins TRBV7-9 and TRBJ1-1; D possibly corresponds to TRBD1 (5 bases). This CDR3 comprises 14 residues. Germline CDR1 and CDR2: SEHNR and FQNEAQ (reference sequence). V gave up 3 bases and J gave up 1 base, with 9 bases separating them.

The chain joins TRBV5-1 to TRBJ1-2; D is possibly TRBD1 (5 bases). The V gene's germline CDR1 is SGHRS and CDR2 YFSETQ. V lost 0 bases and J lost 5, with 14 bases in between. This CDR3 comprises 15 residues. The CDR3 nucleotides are TGCGCCAGCAGCTTGGACGGCCTAGCAGGGTATGGCTACACCTTC. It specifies CASSLDGLAGYGYTF.

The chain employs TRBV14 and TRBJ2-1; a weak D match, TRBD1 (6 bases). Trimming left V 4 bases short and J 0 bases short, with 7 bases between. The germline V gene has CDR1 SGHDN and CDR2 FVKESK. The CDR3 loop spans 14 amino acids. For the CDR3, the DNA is TGTGCCAGCAGCCCGGACAGCTCCTACAATGAGCAGTTCTTC. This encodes CASSPDSSYNEQFF. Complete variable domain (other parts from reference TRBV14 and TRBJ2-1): EAGVTQFPSHSVIEKGQTVTLRCDPISGHDNLYWYRRVMGKEIKFLLHFVKESKQDESGMPNNRFLAERTGGTYSTLKVQPAELEDSGVYFCASSPDSSYNEQFFGPGTRLTVL.

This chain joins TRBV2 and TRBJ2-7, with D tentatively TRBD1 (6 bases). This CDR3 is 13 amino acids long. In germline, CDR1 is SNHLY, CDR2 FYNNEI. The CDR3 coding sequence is TGTGGGGTGGGCAGGGGCGATCCCTACGAGCAGTACGTC. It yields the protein CGVGRGDPYEQYV.

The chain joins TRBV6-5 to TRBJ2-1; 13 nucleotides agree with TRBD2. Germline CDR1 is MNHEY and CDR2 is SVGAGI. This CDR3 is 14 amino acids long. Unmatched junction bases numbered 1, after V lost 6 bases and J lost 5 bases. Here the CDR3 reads CASRGLAGNNEQFF. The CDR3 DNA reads TGTGCCAGCAGGGGACTAGCGGGGAACAATGAGCAGTTCTTC.

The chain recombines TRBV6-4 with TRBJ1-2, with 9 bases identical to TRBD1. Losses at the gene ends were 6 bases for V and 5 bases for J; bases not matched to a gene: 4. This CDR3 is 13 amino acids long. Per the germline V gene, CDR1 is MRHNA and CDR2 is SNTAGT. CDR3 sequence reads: CASSPGTGYGYTF. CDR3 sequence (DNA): TGTGCCAGCAGCCCCGGGACAGGGTATGGCTACACCTTC.

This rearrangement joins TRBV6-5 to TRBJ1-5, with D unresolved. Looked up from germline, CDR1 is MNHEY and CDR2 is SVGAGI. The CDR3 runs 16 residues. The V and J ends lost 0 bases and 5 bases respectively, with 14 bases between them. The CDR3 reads CASSYSILSPYQPQHF. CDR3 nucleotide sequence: TGTGCCAGCAGTTACTCGATCTTATCCCCCTATCAGCCCCAGCATTTT.

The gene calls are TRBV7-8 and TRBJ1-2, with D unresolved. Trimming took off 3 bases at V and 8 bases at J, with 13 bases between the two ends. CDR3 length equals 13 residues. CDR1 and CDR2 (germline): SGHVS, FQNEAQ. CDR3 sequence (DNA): TGTGCCAGCAGCTTTCCCCAGGCCCGCGGCTACACCTTC. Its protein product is CASSFPQARGYTF.

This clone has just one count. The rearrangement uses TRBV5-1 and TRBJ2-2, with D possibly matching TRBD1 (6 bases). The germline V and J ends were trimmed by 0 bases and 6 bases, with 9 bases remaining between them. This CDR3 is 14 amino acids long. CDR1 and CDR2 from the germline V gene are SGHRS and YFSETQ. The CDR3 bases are TGCGCCAGCAGCTTGGAGGGACACCCCGGGGAGCTGTTTTTT. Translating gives CASSLEGHPGELFF.

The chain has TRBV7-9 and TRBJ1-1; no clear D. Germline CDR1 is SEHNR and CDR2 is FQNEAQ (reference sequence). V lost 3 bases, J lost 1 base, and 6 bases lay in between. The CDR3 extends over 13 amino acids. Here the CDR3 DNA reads TGTGCCAGCAGCTTTCACACGAACACTGAAGCTTTCTTT. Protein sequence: CASSFHTNTEAFF.

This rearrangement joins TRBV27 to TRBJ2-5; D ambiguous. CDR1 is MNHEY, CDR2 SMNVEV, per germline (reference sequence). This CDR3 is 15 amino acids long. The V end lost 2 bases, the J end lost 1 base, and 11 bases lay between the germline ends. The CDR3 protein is CASSLRLAGQETQYF. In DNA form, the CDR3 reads TGTGCCAGCAGTTTAAGATTGGCCGGCCAAGAGACCCAGTACTTC.

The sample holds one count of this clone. The CDR3 sequence is CASSLSGLAGESQETQYF. The CDR3 DNA reads as TGTGCCAGCAGTTTATCGGGACTAGCGGGGGAGAGCCAAGAGACCCAGTACTTC. V and J are TRBV27 and TRBJ2-5; 14 bases line up with TRBD2. The CDR3 sequence is 18 residues long. Germline V lookup: CDR1 MNHEY, CDR2 SMNVEV (reference sequence). The trim removed 0 bases at V and 1 base at J, leaving 4 bases unmatched.

The CDR3 nucleotides read TGTGCCAGCAGCTTATCCGGGACAGGCTATGGCTACACCTTC. It specifies CASSLSGTGYGYTF. This chain links TRBV7-8 with TRBJ1-2, with 8 bases that match TRBD1. Germline trimming cut 2 bases from V and 4 bases from J; bases unmatched to any gene: 3. CDR3 size: 14 residues. The germline CDR1 and CDR2 sequences are SGHVS and FQNEAQ.

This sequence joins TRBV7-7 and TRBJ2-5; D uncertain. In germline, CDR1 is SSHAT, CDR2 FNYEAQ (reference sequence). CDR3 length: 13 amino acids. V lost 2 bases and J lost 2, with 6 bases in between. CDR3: CASSLNKQETQYF. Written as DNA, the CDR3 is TGTGCCAGCAGCTTAAACAAACAAGAGACCCAGTACTTC.

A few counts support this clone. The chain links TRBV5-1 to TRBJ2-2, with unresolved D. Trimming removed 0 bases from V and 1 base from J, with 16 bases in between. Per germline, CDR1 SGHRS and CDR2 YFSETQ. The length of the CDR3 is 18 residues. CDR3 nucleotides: TGCGCCAGCAGCTTGGAATCGGTCGGCAGACAGAACACCGGGGAGCTGTTTTTT. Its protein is CASSLESVGRQNTGELFF.

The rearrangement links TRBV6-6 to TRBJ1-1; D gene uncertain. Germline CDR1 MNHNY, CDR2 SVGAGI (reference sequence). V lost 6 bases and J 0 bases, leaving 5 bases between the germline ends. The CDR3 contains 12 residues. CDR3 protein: CASSTLNTEAFF. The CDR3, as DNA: TGTGCCAGCAGCACGCTGAACACTGAAGCTTTCTTT.

The CDR3 DNA is TGCGCCAGCAGCTCCAGTGGACAGTTAAACACTGAAGCTTTCTTT. Translated, it gives CASSSSGQLNTEAFF. The chain uses TRBV5-1 and TRBJ1-1, with a possible D match to TRBD1 (6 bases). V was clipped by 3 bases and J by 2 bases, with 14 bases between them. Germline V gene sequence: CDR1 SGHRS, CDR2 YFSETQ. This CDR3 is 15 amino acids long.

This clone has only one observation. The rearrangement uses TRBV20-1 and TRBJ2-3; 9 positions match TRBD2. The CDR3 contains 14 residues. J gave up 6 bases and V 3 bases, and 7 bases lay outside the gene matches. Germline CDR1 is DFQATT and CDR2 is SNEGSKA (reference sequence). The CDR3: CSASEAGGRDTQYF. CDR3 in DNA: TGCAGTGCTAGTGAAGCGGGGGGTCGCGATACGCAGTATTTT.

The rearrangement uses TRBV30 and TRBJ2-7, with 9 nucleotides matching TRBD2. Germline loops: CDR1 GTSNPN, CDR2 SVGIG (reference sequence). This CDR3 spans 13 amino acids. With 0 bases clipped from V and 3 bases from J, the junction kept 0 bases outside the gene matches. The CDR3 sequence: CAWSVRGGYEQYF. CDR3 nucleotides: TGTGCCTGGAGTGTGCGGGGGGGCTACGAGCAGTACTTC.